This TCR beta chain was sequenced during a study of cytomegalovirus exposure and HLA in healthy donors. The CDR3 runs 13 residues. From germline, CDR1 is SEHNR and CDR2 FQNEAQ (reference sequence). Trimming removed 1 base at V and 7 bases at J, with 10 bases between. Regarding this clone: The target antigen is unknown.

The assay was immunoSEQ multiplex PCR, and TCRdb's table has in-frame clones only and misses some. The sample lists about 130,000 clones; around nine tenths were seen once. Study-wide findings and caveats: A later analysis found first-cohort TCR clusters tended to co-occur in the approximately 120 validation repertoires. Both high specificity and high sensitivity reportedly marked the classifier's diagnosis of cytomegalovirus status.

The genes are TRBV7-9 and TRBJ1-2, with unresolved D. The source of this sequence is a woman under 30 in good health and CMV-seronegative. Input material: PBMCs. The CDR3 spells CASSLVEVGGYTF. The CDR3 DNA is TGTGCCAGCAGCTTAGTCGAGGTGGGTGGCTACACCTTC.